This T cell receptor (beta chain) was captured by sequencing in a study of blood T cell repertoires in COVID-19. The method was immunoSEQ multiplex PCR; TCRdb's version includes in-frame clones alone and lacks a portion of them. The sample shows about 250,000 clones, roughly nine tenths of them seen only once. This clone was counted only a few times. The length of the CDR3 is 16 residues. Germline assignment: CDR1 SGHKS and CDR2 YYEKEE (reference sequence). Trimming took 1 base from V and 0 from J, leaving 11 bases between them. This clonotype was obtained from a woman aged 25 to 45 with acute COVID-19. Sequencing was performed on PBMCs or T cells enriched from blood (not recorded which). The V call is TRBV5-5, the J call TRBJ1-3; the D is unclear. CDR3 coding DNA: TGTGCCAGCAGCTTGAGTACGGGGTCCTCTGGAAACACCATATATTTT. Its translation is CASSLSTGSSGNTIYF.